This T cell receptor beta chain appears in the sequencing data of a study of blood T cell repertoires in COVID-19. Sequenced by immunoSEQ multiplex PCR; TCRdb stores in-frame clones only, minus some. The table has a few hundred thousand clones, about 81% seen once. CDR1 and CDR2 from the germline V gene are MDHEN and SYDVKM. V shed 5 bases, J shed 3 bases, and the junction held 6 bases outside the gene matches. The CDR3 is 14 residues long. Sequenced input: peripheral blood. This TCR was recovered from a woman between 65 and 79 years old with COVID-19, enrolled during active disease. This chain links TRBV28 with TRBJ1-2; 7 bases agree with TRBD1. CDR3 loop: CASSPTGVYYGYTF. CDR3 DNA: TGTGCCAGCAGTCCAACAGGGGTCTACTATGGCTACACCTTC.